A single sample gave rise to the 14 T cell receptor beta chains below, sequenced in a study of T cell responses to AZD1222 COVID-19 vaccine. Libraries were prepared by immunoSEQ multiplex PCR; TCRdb keeps only in-frame clonotypes and omits some of them. Of 95,000 to 100,000 clones listed, 80% to 90% were seen once; the top ten hold roughly 1.7%. The sequences come from peripheral blood, collected on day 0 of AZD1222 vaccination. The receptors come from an adult in good health.

The rearrangement links TRBV6-1 to TRBJ2-7; D gene ambiguous. V was clipped by 2 bases and J by 0 bases, with 11 bases between them. Germline-derived CDR1 and CDR2 are MNHNS and SASEGT. The CDR3 sequence is 15 residues long. The CDR3 protein is CASSERAASSYEQYF. CDR3 sequence (DNA): TGTGCCAGCAGTGAACGGGCAGCGAGCTCCTACGAGCAGTACTTC.

V is TRBV9 and J is TRBJ1-1; no clear D gene. CDR3 length equals 15 residues. V lost 0 bases to trimming and J lost 0 bases, with 9 bases between them. CDR1 SGDLS and CDR2 YYNGEE come from the germline V gene. CDR3 protein: CASSVVSTMNTEAFF. The CDR3 region has the DNA TGTGCCAGCAGCGTAGTTTCAACTATGAACACTGAAGCTTTCTTT.

The rearrangement uses TRBV2 and TRBJ1-5; 11 positions agree with TRBD1. Trimming at V came to 6 bases and at J to 5 bases, leaving 12 bases not matched to a gene. Germline CDR1 reads SNHLY; CDR2 reads FYNNEI. The CDR3 extends over 17 amino acids. The chain's CDR3 is CASSGQGAPNRDQPQHF. The DNA for the CDR3 is TGTGCCAGCAGCGGACAGGGGGCTCCCAATAGGGATCAGCCCCAGCATTTT.

This clone was detected only a few times. The gene calls are TRBV6-1 and TRBJ1-1; D unresolved. This CDR3 region has 12 residues. The germline CDR1 and CDR2 sequences are MNHNS and SASEGT. Trimming cost V 3 bases and J 11 bases, with 13 bases left between them. The CDR3 reads CASSDAQLRAFF. The CDR3 region has the DNA TGTGCCAGCAGTGATGCCCAGCTTCGGGCTTTCTTT.

V and J are TRBV4-2 and TRBJ2-1; 8 bases align to TRBD2. Looked up from germline, CDR1 is LGHNA and CDR2 is YNFKEQ. V lost 0 bases, J lost 5 bases, and 9 bases stayed unmatched. The CDR3 runs to 17 residues. The CDR3 protein is CASSQDLASGGHNEQFF. In nucleotides, the CDR3 is TGTGCCAGCAGCCAAGATCTAGCCAGCGGGGGCCACAATGAGCAGTTCTTC.

V usage is TRBV5-3 and J usage is TRBJ1-6, with D tentatively TRBD1 (6 bases). TRBV5-3 is placed among ORFs of uncertain function. The CDR3 runs to 15 residues. V was shortened by 3 bases and J by 12 bases, with 19 bases between the two germline ends. For the CDR3, the DNA is TGTGCCAGAAGCTCCCGAACAGGGTCAGTAAGACCCCTCCACTTT. It is translated as CARSSRTGSVRPLHF.

The V gene is TRBV4-1, the J gene TRBJ1-2, with TRBD1 matching 7 bases. This CDR3 contains 14 residues. J lost 6 bases, V lost 2 bases, and 6 bases had no gene match. CDR1 is MGHRA and CDR2 is YSYEKL in the germline V gene. The CDR3 DNA sequence: TGCGCCAGCAGCCAACTACAGGGGTCCCATGGCTACACCTTC. Translation gives CASSQLQGSHGYTF.

The gene calls are TRBV6-1 and TRBJ1-1, with unresolved D. Germline values: CDR1 MNHNS, CDR2 SASEGT. CDR3 length equals 14 residues. V lost 3 bases, J lost 4 bases, and 12 bases lay in between. CDR3 DNA sequence: TGTGCCAGCAGTGACCAAATGTGGGGCACTGAAGCTTTCTTT. Protein product: CASSDQMWGTEAFF.

This chain uses TRBV18 with TRBJ1-2; D gene ambiguous. This CDR3 is built from 15 residues. Germline lookup yields CDR1 KGHSH and CDR2 LQKENI. The V end was cut by 0 bases, the J end by 3 bases, with 11 bases between. The CDR3, as DNA: TGTGCCAGCTCACCACCGAGTCTCTCGGACTATGGCTACACCTTC. This codes for CASSPPSLSDYGYTF.

This clone was seen a handful of times. The chain employs TRBV12-3 or TRBV12-4 and TRBJ1-6; D might be TRBD1 (5 bases). The CDR3 covers 12 residues. Trimming stripped 5 bases from V and 17 bases from J, with 16 bases between. As DNA, the CDR3 is TGTGCCAGCAGTCCGGACAACCGAGTTGTCCACTTT. It translates to CASSPDNRVVHF.

The chain joins TRBV30 to TRBJ1-1, with no clear D. Trimming stripped 3 bases from V and 1 base from J, with 15 bases between. Germline lookup yields CDR1 GTSNPN and CDR2 SVGIG (reference sequence). The CDR3 covers 15 residues. The CDR3 loop reads CAWSVFSAGNTEAFF. CDR3 DNA: TGTGCCTGGAGCGTGTTTTCTGCGGGGAACACTGAAGCTTTCTTT.

V gene TRBV25-1 combines with J gene TRBJ2-2, with D perhaps matching TRBD2 (5 bases). Trimming took off 5 bases at V and 6 bases at J, with 13 bases between the two ends. CDR1 is MGHDK and CDR2 is SYGVNS in the germline V gene. This CDR3 spans 14 amino acids. The CDR3 DNA follows: TGTGCCAGCAGTCCAGCGGCTTCGGCCGGGGAGCTGTTTTTT. Its translation: CASSPAASAGELFF.

CDR3 in amino acids: CASSSDDRKAFF. For the CDR3, the DNA is TGTGCCAGCAGCTCGGACGACAGGAAAGCTTTCTTT. This chain joins TRBV11-1 and TRBJ1-1, with D tentatively TRBD1 (6 bases). This CDR3 contains 12 residues. CDR1 is SGHAT and CDR2 is FQDESV in the germline V gene (reference sequence). V was pared by 4 bases and J by 9 bases, with 12 bases between.

This rearrangement joins TRBV19 to TRBJ2-5; TRBD2 agrees at 7 bases. The V segment lost 4 bases and the J segment 5 bases; nucleotides outside the gene matches: 7. CDR1 and CDR2 from the germline V gene are LNHDA and SQIVND (reference sequence). This CDR3 is 14 amino acids long. For the CDR3, the DNA is TGTGCCAGTAGTAGGGGCCTCGGGAGGGAGACCCAGTACTTC. The encoded protein is CASSRGLGRETQYF.